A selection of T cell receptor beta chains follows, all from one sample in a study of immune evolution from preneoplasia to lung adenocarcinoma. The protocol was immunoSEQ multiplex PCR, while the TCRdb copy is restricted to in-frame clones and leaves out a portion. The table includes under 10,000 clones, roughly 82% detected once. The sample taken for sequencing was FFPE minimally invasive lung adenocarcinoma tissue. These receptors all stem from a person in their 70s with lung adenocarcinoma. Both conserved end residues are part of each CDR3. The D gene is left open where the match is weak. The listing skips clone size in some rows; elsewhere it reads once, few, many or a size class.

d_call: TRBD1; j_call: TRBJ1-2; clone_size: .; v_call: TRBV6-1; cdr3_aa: CASSDGPDRGLDGYTF; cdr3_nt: TGTGCCAGCAGTGACGGCCCGGACAGGGGCCTTGACGGCTACACCTTC
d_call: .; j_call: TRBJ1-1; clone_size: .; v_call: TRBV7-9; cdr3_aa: CASSLPDRNTEAFF; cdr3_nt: TGTGCCAGCAGCTTACCGGACAGGAACACTGAAGCTTTCTTT
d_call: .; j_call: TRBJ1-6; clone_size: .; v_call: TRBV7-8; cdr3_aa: CASSGGNSPLHF; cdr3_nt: TGTGCCAGCAGCGGGGGGAATTCACCCCTCCACTTT
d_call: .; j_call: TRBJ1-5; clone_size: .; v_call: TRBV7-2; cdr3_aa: CASSQGARLGGQPQHF; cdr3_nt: TGTGCCAGCAGCCAGGGAGCGAGGTTGGGAGGTCAGCCCCAGCATTTT
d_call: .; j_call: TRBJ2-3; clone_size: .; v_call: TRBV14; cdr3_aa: CASSHGAMSGQYF; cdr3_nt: TGTGCCAGCAGCCATGGCGCTATGAGTGGGCAGTATTTT
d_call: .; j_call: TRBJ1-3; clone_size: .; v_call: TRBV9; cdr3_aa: CASSPLGSGNTIYF; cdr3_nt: TGTGCCAGCAGCCCTCTGGGGTCCGGAAACACCATATATTTT
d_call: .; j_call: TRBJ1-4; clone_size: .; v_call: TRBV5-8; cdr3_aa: CASSPGRQTNEKLFF; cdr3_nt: TGTGCCAGCAGCCCCGGACGGCAGACTAATGAAAAACTGTTTTTT
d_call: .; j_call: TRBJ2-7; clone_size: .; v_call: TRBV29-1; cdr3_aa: CSVLRGYEQYF; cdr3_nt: TGCAGCGTCTTGAGGGGCTACGAGCAGTACTTC
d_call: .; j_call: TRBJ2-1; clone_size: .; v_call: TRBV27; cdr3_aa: CASSPHGQSNEQFF; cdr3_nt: TGTGCCAGCAGTCCCCATGGGCAGAGCAATGAGCAGTTCTTC
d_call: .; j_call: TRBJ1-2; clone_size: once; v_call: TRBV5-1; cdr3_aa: CASSPDQGANYGYTF; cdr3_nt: TGCGCCAGCAGCCCGGACCAGGGCGCAAACTATGGCTACACCTTC
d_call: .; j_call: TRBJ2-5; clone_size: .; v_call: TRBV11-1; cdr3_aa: CASSLGTAQETQYF; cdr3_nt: TGTGCCAGCAGCTTAGGGACCGCACAAGAGACCCAGTACTTC
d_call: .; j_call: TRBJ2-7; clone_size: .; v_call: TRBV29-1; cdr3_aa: CSALGRRNSYEQYF; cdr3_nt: TGCAGCGCCCTGGGACGGAGAAACTCCTACGAGCAGTACTTC
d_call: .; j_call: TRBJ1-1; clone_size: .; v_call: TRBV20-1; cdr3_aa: CSASRGFEAFF; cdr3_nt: TGCAGTGCTAGCAGGGGATTTGAAGCTTTCTTT
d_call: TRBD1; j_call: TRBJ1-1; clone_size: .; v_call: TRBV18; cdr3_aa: CASSPAQDRGHTEAFF; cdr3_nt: TGTGCCAGCTCACCGGCTCAAGACAGGGGGCATACTGAAGCTTTCTTT
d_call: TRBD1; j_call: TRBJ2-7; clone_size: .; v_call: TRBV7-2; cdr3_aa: CASSSYRGRRVYEQYF; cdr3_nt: TGTGCCAGCAGCTCCTACAGGGGGCGCAGGGTCTACGAGCAGTACTTC
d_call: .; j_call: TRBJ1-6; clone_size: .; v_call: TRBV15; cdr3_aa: CATSREIDLYNSPLHF; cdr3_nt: TGTGCCACCAGCAGAGAGATAGACCTATATAATTCACCCCTCCACTTT
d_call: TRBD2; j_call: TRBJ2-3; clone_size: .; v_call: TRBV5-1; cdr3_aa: CASSLRTSATDTQYF; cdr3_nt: TGCGCCAGCAGCTTGCGGACTAGCGCCACAGATACGCAGTATTTT
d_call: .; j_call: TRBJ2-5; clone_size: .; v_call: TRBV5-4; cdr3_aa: CASSSMDSGETQYF; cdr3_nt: TGTGCCAGCAGCTCAATGGACAGTGGAGAGACCCAGTACTTC
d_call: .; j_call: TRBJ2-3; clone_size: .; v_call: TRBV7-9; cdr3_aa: CASSLTSPDTQYF; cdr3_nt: TGTGCCAGCAGCTTAACCAGCCCAGATACGCAGTATTTT
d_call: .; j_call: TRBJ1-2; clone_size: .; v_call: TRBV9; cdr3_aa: CASSASSGQGSFYGYTF; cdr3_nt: TGTGCCAGCAGCGCCTCCTCCGGGCAGGGATCCTTCTATGGCTACACCTTC
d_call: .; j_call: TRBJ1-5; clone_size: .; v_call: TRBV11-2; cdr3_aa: CASSLSGASNQPQHF; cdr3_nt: TGTGCCAGCAGCTTATCAGGGGCAAGCAATCAGCCCCAGCATTTT
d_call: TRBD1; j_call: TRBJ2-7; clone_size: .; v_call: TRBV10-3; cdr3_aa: CAIRAGTGDYEQYF; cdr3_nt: TGTGCCATCAGGGCCGGGACAGGGGACTACGAGCAGTACTTC
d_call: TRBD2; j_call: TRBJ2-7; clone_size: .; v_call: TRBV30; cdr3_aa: CAWRLAGESYEQYF; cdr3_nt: TGTGCCTGGAGGCTAGCGGGGGAGTCCTACGAGCAGTACTTC
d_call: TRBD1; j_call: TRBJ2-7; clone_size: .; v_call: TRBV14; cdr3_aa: CASSQMGQGGHEQYF; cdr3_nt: TGTGCCAGCAGCCAAATGGGACAGGGGGGCCACGAGCAGTACTTC
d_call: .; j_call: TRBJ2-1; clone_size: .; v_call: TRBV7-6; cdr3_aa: CASSLRNGAQFF; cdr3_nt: TGTGCCAGCAGCCTTAGAAATGGGGCGCAGTTCTTC
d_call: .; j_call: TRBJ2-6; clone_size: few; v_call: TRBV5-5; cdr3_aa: CASSLKGRDFSGANVLTF; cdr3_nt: TGTGCCAGCAGCCTCAAAGGACGGGATTTCTCCGGGGCCAACGTCCTGACTTTC
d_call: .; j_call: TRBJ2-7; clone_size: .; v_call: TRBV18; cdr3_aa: CASSLEERYEQYF; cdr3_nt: TGTGCCAGCTCACTAGAGGAGAGGTACGAGCAGTACTTC
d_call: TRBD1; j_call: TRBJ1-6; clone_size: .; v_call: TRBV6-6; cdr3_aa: CASSSRQGANSPLHF; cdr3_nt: TGTGCCAGCAGTTCTCGACAGGGGGCTAATTCACCCCTCCACTTT
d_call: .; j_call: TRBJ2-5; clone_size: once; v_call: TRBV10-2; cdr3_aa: CASSAAQGGQETQYF; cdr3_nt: TGCGCCAGCAGTGCCGCGCAGGGAGGCCAAGAGACCCAGTACTTC
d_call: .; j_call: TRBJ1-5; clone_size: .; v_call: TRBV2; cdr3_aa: CASMAGYNQPQHF; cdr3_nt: TGTGCCAGCATGGCAGGCTACAATCAGCCCCAGCATTTT
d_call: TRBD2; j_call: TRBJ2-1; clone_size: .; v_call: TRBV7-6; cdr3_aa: CASSPGRVAGVEQFF; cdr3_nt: TGTGCCAGCAGCCCTGGGAGGGTAGCGGGGGTCGAGCAGTTCTTC
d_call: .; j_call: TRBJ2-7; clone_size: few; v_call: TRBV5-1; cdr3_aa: CASSREGVTYEQYF; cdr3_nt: TGCGCCAGCAGCCGCGAAGGGGTTACCTACGAGCAGTACTTC
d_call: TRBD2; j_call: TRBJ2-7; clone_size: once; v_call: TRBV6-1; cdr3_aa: CASSEQTSAYEQYF; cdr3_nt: TGTGCCAGCAGTGAACAGACTAGCGCCTACGAGCAGTACTTC
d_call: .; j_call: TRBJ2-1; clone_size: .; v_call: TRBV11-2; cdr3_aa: CASSLEARTEFF; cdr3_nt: TGTGCCAGCAGCTTAGAAGCCCGTACGGAGTTCTTC
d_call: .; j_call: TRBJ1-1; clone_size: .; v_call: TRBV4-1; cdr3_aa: CASSHAGGTEAFF; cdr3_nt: TGCGCCAGCAGCCATGCTGGGGGCACTGAAGCTTTCTTT
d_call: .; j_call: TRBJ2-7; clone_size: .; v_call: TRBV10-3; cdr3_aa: CAISVGSSYEQYF; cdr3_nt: TGTGCCATCAGTGTTGGGAGCTCCTACGAGCAGTACTTC
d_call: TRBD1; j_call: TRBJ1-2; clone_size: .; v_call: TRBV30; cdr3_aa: CAWTQGGNYGYTF; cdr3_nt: TGTGCCTGGACACAGGGGGGGAACTATGGCTACACCTTC
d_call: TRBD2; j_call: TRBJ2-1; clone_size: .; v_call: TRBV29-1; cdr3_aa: CSVELPSGSDEQFF; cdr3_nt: TGCAGCGTTGAACTGCCCAGCGGGAGTGATGAGCAGTTCTTC
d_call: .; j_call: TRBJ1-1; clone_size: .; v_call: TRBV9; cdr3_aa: CASSVQQGNTEAFF; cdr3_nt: TGTGCCAGCAGCGTCCAACAGGGGAACACTGAAGCTTTCTTT
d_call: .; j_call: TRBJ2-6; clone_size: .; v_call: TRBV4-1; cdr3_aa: CASSQAVGSGANVLTF; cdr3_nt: TGCGCCAGCAGCCAGGCAGTGGGCTCTGGGGCCAACGTCCTGACTTTC
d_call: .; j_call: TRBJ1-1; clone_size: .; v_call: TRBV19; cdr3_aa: CASIPGQLNTEAFF; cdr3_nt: TGTGCCAGTATCCCGGGACAACTAAACACTGAAGCTTTCTTT
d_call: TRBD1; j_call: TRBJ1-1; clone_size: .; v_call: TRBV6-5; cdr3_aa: CASKGTVMNTEAFF; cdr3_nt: TGTGCCAGCAAGGGGACAGTCATGAACACTGAAGCTTTCTTT
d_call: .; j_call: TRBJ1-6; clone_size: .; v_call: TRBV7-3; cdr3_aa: CASGQGQNSPLHF; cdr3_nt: TGTGCCAGCGGGCAGGGGCAGAATTCACCCCTCCACTTT